Below are 14 T cell receptor beta chains sequenced from a single sample in a study of shared T cell receptors in the human thymus (dated by TCRdb to about 2021). The library was generated by the immunoSEQ multiplex PCR assay. TCRdb mirrors the immuneACCESS table, restricted to in-frame sequences. Some clones are absent from its copies; in checked studies, under half trace to an unresolved V gene, and the reason for the others is unknown. The sample table shows hundreds of thousands of clones, and 88% are seen once. In total, the top ten clones hold 0.0095% to 0.013% of the sample. These records were also assigned to another study, of human thymus T cells.

The sequencing sample was made of thymocytes. The source is a boy younger than two with a congenital heart defect. Donor details come from another sample of the same person, matched by shared clones.

This clone was recorded only once. The V gene is TRBV4-3, the J gene TRBJ2-1, with no clear D. Trimming stripped 1 base from V and 8 bases from J, with 9 bases between. CDR1 is LGHNA and CDR2 is YSLEER in the germline V gene. The CDR3 loop spans 13 amino acids. The CDR3 reads CASSQGSPDEQFF. The DNA of the CDR3 is TGCGCCAGCAGCCAAGGTTCTCCGGATGAGCAGTTCTTC.

The rearrangement uses TRBV27 and TRBJ1-5, with D hard to call. The V gene's germline CDR1 is MNHEY and CDR2 SMNVEV (reference sequence). The CDR3 sequence is 13 residues long. V lost 5 bases to trimming and J lost 10 bases, with 15 bases between them. Here the CDR3 DNA reads TGTGCCAGCAGTCCAAACTCTGCTCGTCCCCAGCATTTT. Protein sequence: CASSPNSARPQHF.

The chain uses TRBV7-8 and TRBJ1-2; D is unclear. Trimming pared 4 bases from V and 2 bases from J, leaving 11 bases between. Germline V lookup: CDR1 SGHVS, CDR2 FQNEAQ. The CDR3 runs to 14 residues. CDR3 DNA: TGTGCCAGCAGCTCACGGACGGGGAACTATGGCTACACCTTC. Its protein product is CASSSRTGNYGYTF.

The chain has TRBV5-4 and TRBJ2-1; 10 nucleotides align to TRBD2. The CDR3 length is 16 residues. The germline gives CDR1 SGHNT, CDR2 YYREEE (reference sequence). V dropped 5 bases and J dropped 0; count of bases not matched to a gene: 5. CDR3 bases: TGTGCCAGCAGTCTCCCTAGCGGGAGCTCCTACAATGAGCAGTTCTTC. This translates into CASSLPSGSSYNEQFF.

This clone was seen only once. Other DNA sequences of this sample code for an identical CDR3. V and J are TRBV27 and TRBJ2-7, with 7 bases aligning to TRBD2. V shed 4 bases, J shed 1 base, and the junction held 1 base outside the gene matches. The V gene's germline CDR1 is MNHEY and CDR2 SMNVEV (reference sequence). The CDR3 spans 13 residues. Here the CDR3 DNA reads TGTGCCAGCAGTTCTAGCGGTTCCTACGAGCAGTACTTC. This gives the protein CASSSSGSYEQYF.

The V gene is TRBV15, the J gene TRBJ2-3; 7 bases agree with TRBD2. Unmatched junction bases numbered 9, after V lost 0 bases and J lost 9 bases. The germline gives CDR1 LNHNV, CDR2 YYDKDF (reference sequence). The CDR3 spans 15 residues. The CDR3 DNA reads TGTGCCACCAGCAGAGATGGGACTAATCCGGGGACGCAGTATTTT. Its translation is CATSRDGTNPGTQYF.

The rearrangement uses TRBV4-3 and TRBJ2-7, with 8 bases identical to TRBD2. The CDR3 spans 17 residues. The germline CDR1 and CDR2 sequences are LGHNA and YSLEER. Losses at the gene ends were 4 bases for V and 4 bases for J; bases not matched to a gene: 15. The CDR3, as DNA: TGCGCCAGCAGCCTCGGTTATTTGGGACTAGTTGGGTACGAGCAGTACTTC. It yields the protein CASSLGYLGLVGYEQYF.

About this clone: At one boundary the junction diverges from the germline segment, which might be a read error. The chain employs TRBV30 and TRBJ1-2; 10 bases align to TRBD1. Germline V CDR1 and CDR2: GTSNPN, SVGIG (reference sequence). The CDR3 is made up of 14 amino acids. The CDR3 nucleotides are TGTGCCGGGAGGGACAGGGGCCTAGGCTATGGCTACACCTTC. This gives the protein CAGRDRGLGYGYTF.

This chain uses TRBV7-2 with TRBJ2-3; the match to TRBD2 covers 7 bases. V gave up 1 base and J gave up 3 bases; unmatched junction bases: 7. The CDR3 sequence is 16 residues long. Germline V gene sequence: CDR1 SGHTA, CDR2 FQGNSA. CDR3 sequence: CASSLGCGSRTDTQYF. The DNA for the CDR3 is TGTGCCAGCAGCTTAGGCTGCGGGAGTAGGACAGATACGCAGTATTTT.

Only one count was recorded for this clone. The chain is built from TRBV5-1 and TRBJ2-3; no clear D gene. Trimming left V 8 bases short and J 3 bases short, with 13 bases between. CDR3 length: 13 amino acids. Germline CDR1 SGHRS, CDR2 YFSETQ. CDR3 residues: CASKGSQTDTQYF. The CDR3 region has the DNA TGCGCCAGTAAAGGTAGCCAAACAGATACGCAGTATTTT.

The V and J genes are TRBV5-4 and TRBJ1-1, with 7 bases that match TRBD1. Germline assignment: CDR1 SGHNT and CDR2 YYREEE (reference sequence). The CDR3 is made up of 13 amino acids. V shed 0 bases and J 8 bases; nucleotides not matched to a gene: 4. CDR3: CASSLGTGYEAFF. CDR3 sequence (DNA): TGTGCCAGCAGCTTGGGGACAGGATACGAAGCTTTCTTT.

This rearrangement joins TRBV7-9 to TRBJ2-7; a possible D gene is TRBD1 (5 bases). V was trimmed by 4 bases and J by 5 bases, leaving 9 bases between them. The CDR3 has 12 residues. Germline CDR1 and CDR2: SEHNR and FQNEAQ (reference sequence). The CDR3 here is CASSYRLDEQYF. The CDR3 bases are TGTGCCAGCAGCTACAGGTTGGACGAGCAGTACTTC.

The chain uses TRBV7-9 and TRBJ2-7; a possible D gene is TRBD2 (6 bases). The CDR3 consists of 15 residues. The V gene lost 1 base and the J gene lost 7 bases, with 17 bases spanning the gap. CDR1 and CDR2 (germline): SEHNR, FQNEAQ (reference sequence). The CDR3 DNA is TGTGCCAGCAGCTTAGGCGGGGACGACGAAAAAGAGCAGTACTTC. Translating gives CASSLGGDDEKEQYF.

V usage is TRBV13 and J usage is TRBJ1-2; D may be TRBD1 (6 bases). V was shortened by 5 bases and J by 0 bases, with 19 bases between the two germline ends. CDR1 and CDR2 from the germline V gene are PRHDT and FYEKMQ (reference sequence). The CDR3 covers 17 residues. CDR3 in amino acids: CASSGGQKYSANYGYTF. The DNA of the CDR3 is TGTGCCAGCAGCGGCGGACAGAAATACTCAGCTAACTATGGCTACACCTTC.